This T cell receptor (beta chain) was found in a study of T cell changes during pregnancy in multiple sclerosis. V was trimmed by 5 bases and J by 5 bases, leaving 21 bases between them. The CDR3 contains 16 residues. Germline V lookup: CDR1 SEHNR, CDR2 FQNEAQ (reference sequence). Sequenced by immunoSEQ multiplex PCR; TCRdb stores in-frame clones only, minus some. The sample contains approximately 110,000 clones, roughly nine tenths of which appear only once. The starting material was peripheral blood, obtained after pregnancy. The chain carries TRBV7-9 and TRBJ1-2; D is possibly TRBD1 (6 bases). This TCR came from a female donor with multiple sclerosis, enrolled in a pregnancy study. CDR3 coding DNA: TGTGCCAGCAGCCCACCATCTCCCAACAGGGTGTATGGCTACACCTTC. Translation: CASSPPSPNRVYGYTF.